These T cell receptor beta chains were read from a single sample in a study of cytomegalovirus exposure and HLA in healthy donors. The table came from immunoSEQ multiplex PCR; TCRdb's copy has only in-frame clones and leaves some out. The table records approximately 190,000 clones, 85% to 90% of them present only once. Sequenced input: PBMCs. All receptors come from a man aged 25 to 40 in good health and CMV-seronegative. CDR3s include the opening cysteine and the closing phenylalanine or tryptophan. D genes are given only for firm matches. The listing skips clone size in some rows; elsewhere it reads once, few, many or a size class.

size	V	D	J	CDR3	DNA
.	TRBV19	TRBD1	TRBJ1-5	CATKTGHQPQHF	TGTGCCACAAAGACAGGGCACCAGCCCCAGCATTTT
.	TRBV7-6	TRBD1	TRBJ1-2	CASSLGQGLSYTF	TGTGCCAGCAGCTTAGGACAGGGACTGAGCTACACCTTC
.	TRBV10-1	.	TRBJ1-1	CASSEYRVDTEAFF	TGCGCCAGCAGTGAGTACAGGGTCGACACTGAAGCTTTCTTT
.	TRBV5-5	.	TRBJ2-2	CASSTSLLGEDGELFF	TGTGCCAGCAGCACCTCGCTACTAGGAGAGGACGGGGAGCTGTTTTTT
.	TRBV7-9	.	TRBJ1-5	CASSRTGIGPQHF	TGTGCCAGCAGCCGAACAGGAATAGGACCCCAGCATTTT
.	TRBV28	TRBD1	TRBJ1-4	CASQRRRGQQKLFF	TGTGCCAGCCAGCGTCGGAGGGGGCAGCAAAAACTGTTTTTT
.	TRBV28	TRBD1	TRBJ1-5	CASSPPYRGQPQHF	TGTGCCAGCAGTCCCCCGTACAGGGGACAGCCCCAGCATTTT
.	TRBV4-2	.	TRBJ2-1	CASSQADGSSYNEQFF	TGTGCCAGCAGCCAAGCTGACGGGAGCTCCTACAATGAGCAGTTCTTC
.	TRBV4-1	TRBD1	TRBJ2-2	CASSRSGTGDSHTGELFF	TGCGCCAGCAGCCGCAGCGGGACAGGGGATAGTCACACCGGGGAGCTGTTTTTT
.	TRBV5-1	.	TRBJ2-2	CASSPTRGLNTGELFF	TGCGCCAGCAGCCCGACGCGAGGATTGAACACCGGGGAGCTGTTTTTT
once	TRBV29-1	.	TRBJ1-1	CSVVRRATEAFF	TGCAGCGTTGTTCGTCGAGCCACTGAAGCTTTCTTT
.	TRBV7-2	TRBD1	TRBJ1-4	CASSLQTGSFNEKLFF	TGTGCCAGCAGCTTACAGACAGGGTCTTTTAATGAAAAACTGTTTTTT
once	TRBV27	.	TRBJ2-3	CASSRWSRDTQYF	TGTGCCAGCAGTCGATGGTCGAGGGATACGCAGTATTTT
few	TRBV4-1	.	TRBJ2-5	CASSQGRQFERETQYF	TGCGCCAGCAGCCAAGGTCGGCAGTTTGAGCGAGAGACCCAGTACTTC
.	TRBV6-5	.	TRBJ2-1	CASSSAEGGVRFF	TGTGCCAGCAGTTCCGCTGAAGGGGGGGTGCGGTTCTTC
.	TRBV6-5	TRBD1	TRBJ1-2	CASWTGELYGYTF	TGTGCCAGTTGGACAGGGGAGCTCTATGGCTACACCTTC
.	TRBV7-9	.	TRBJ2-7	CASSASAEHPYEQYF	TGTGCCAGCAGCGCCTCGGCGGAACACCCCTACGAGCAGTACTTC
.	TRBV29-1	TRBD1	TRBJ1-3	CSVDRGLENTIYF	TGCAGCGTTGACAGGGGGCTGGAAAACACCATATATTTT
.	TRBV14	.	TRBJ1-4	CASSQEARANEKLFF	TGTGCCAGCAGCCAAGAAGCCAGGGCGAATGAAAAACTGTTTTTT
.	TRBV5-1	TRBD2	TRBJ2-3	CASSWGTSGGIDTQYF	TGCGCCAGCAGCTGGGGGACTAGCGGGGGAATAGATACGCAGTATTTT
.	TRBV28	TRBD1	TRBJ2-1	CASRPTGTGNNEQFF	TGTGCCAGCAGACCCACCGGGACAGGGAACAATGAGCAGTTCTTC
.	TRBV10-3	.	TRBJ2-7	CAISGRTGSQYEQYF	TGTGCCATCAGCGGGAGGACAGGGAGCCAGTACGAGCAGTACTTC
.	TRBV19	.	TRBJ2-7	CASSLRGRTAEQYF	TGTGCCAGTAGTCTCCGCGGCAGGACAGCCGAGCAGTACTTC
.	TRBV6-6	TRBD1	TRBJ1-2	CASSQGGSYGYTF	TGTGCCAGCAGCCAGGGGGGATCCTATGGCTACACCTTC
.	TRBV7-6	.	TRBJ1-3	CASSLGLYSGNTIYF	TGTGCCAGCAGCTTGGGACTGTACTCTGGAAACACCATATATTTT
.	TRBV5-1	TRBD1	TRBJ2-2	CASSTDPGTGFSGELFF	TGCGCCAGCAGCACAGACCCGGGGACAGGGTTTAGCGGGGAGCTGTTTTTT
.	TRBV18	TRBD1	TRBJ1-1	CASSLRQGALRNTEAFF	TGTGCCAGCTCACTGAGACAGGGGGCCCTTCGGAACACTGAAGCTTTCTTT
.	TRBV4-2	TRBD2	TRBJ2-7	CASSQEGMGGEQYF	TGTGCCAGCAGCCAAGAAGGAATGGGAGGGGAGCAGTACTTC
.	TRBV4-3	TRBD1	TRBJ2-1	CASSQDGIGTGPRNEQFF	TGCGCCAGCAGCCAAGATGGGATCGGGACAGGGCCTAGAAATGAGCAGTTCTTC
once	TRBV5-1	.	TRBJ1-1	CASSQDPGNEAFF	TGCGCCAGCAGCCAAGACCCGGGGAATGAAGCTTTCTTT
.	TRBV28	.	TRBJ1-2	CASSLPHGGGYTF	TGTGCCAGCAGTTTACCCCACGGGGGGGGCTACACCTTC